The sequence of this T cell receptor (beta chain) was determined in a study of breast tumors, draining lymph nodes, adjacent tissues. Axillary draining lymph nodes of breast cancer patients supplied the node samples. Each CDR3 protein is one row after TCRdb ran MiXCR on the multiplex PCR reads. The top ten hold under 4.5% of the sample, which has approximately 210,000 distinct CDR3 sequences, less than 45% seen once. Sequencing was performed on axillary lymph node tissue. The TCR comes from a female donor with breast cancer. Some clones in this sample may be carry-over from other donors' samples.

CDR3 residues: CASRRQGAITEAFF. DNA of the CDR3: TGTGCCAGCAGAAGACAGGGGGCAATCACTGAAGCTTTCTTT. The V gene is TRBV2, the J gene TRBJ1-1; 10 bases match TRBD1. The CDR3 has 14 residues. Unmatched junction bases numbered 5, after V lost 6 bases and J lost 4 bases. Germline V gene data show CDR1 as SNHLY and CDR2 as FYNNEI.